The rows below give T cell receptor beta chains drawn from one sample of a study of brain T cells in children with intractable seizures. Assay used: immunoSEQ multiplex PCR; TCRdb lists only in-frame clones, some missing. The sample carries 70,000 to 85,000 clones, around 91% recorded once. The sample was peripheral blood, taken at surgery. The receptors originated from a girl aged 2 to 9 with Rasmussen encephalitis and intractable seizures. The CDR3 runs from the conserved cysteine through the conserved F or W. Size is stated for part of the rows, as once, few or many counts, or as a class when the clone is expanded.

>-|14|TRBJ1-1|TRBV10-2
CASSGAAEVAEAFF
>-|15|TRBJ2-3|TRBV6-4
CASSDSAGSTDTQYF
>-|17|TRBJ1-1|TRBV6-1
CASSEAQGTGGRGEAFF
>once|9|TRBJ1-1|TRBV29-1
CSVDVEAFF
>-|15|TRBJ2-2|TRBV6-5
CASEEQGLGTGELFF
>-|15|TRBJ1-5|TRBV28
CASNGPGVSNQPQHF
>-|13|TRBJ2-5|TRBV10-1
CASSGGSQETQYF
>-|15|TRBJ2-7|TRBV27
CASSPVVGSYAEQYF
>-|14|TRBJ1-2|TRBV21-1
CASSIDRSNYGYTF
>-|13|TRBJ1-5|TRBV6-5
CASSYTAGQPQHF
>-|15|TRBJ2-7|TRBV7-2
CASSLGLAINYEQYF
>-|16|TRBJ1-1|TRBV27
CASSPSSGHKNTEAFF
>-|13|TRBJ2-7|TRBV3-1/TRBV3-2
CASSQDRSYEQYF
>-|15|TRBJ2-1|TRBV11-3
CASSSRGSVYNEQFF
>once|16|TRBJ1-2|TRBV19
CASSVAGTGVVYGYTF
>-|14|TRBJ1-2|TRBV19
CASSAQTGSYGYTF
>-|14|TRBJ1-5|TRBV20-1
CSASAGQRNQPQHF
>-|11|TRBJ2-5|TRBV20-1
CSAEHQETQYF
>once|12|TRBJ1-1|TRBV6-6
CASRLTEGEAFF
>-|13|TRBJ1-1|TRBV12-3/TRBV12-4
CASSYTGGTEAFF
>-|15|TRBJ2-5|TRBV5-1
CASSLARRSQETQYF
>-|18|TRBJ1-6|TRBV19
CASSIEGQLSSYNSPLHF
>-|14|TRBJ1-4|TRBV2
CASKVRGPNEKLFF
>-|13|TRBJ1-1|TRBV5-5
CASSLQRNTEAFF
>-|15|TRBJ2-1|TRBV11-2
CASSLGQGLYNEQFF
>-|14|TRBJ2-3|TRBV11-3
CASRGRAEGDTQYF
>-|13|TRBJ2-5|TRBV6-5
CASSPVIRETQYF
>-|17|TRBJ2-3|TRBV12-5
CASGIGTSGRVADTQYF
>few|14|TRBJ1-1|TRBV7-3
CASSLTGPDTEAFF
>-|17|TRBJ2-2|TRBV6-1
CASSEVWWDRNTGELFF
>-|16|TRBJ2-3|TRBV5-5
CASSLHRGPNTDTQYF
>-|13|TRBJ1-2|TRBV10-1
CASSEGLNYGYTF
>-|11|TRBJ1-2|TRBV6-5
CASRTGDGYTF
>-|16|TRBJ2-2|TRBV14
CASSQDPGALPGELFF
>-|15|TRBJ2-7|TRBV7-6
CASSLATGGLDEQYF
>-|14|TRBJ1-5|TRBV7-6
CASSLDLGNQPQHF
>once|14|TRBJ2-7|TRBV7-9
CASSLGRSSYEQYF
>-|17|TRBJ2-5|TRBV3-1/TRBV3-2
CASTLRSDRGYQETQYF
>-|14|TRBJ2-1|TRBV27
CASSLTSGYNEQFF
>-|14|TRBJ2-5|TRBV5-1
CASSLEGLKETQYF
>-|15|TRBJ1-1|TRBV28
CASSLMGAGNTEAFF
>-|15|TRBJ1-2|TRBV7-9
CASSYSTGLVYGYTF
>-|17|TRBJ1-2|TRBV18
CASSPRSGALINYGYTF
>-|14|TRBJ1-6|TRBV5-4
CASSLERYNSPLHF
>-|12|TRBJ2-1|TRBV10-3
CAIREGSYEQFF
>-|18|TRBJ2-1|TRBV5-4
CASSSGWGLAGAKNEQFF
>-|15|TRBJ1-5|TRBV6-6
CASNPGRNSNQPQHF
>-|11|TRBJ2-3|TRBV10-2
CATTGSDTQYF